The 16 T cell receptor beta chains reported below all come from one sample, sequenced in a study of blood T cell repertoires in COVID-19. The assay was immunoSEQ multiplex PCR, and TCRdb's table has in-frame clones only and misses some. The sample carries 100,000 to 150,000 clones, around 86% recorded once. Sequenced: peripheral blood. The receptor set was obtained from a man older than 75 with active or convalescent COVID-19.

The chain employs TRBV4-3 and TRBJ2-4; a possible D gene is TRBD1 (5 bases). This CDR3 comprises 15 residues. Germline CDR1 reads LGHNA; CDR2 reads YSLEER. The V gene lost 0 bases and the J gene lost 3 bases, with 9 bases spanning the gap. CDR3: CASSQDRVGKNIQYF. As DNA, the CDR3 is TGCGCCAGCAGCCAAGACAGGGTAGGCAAAAACATTCAGTACTTC.

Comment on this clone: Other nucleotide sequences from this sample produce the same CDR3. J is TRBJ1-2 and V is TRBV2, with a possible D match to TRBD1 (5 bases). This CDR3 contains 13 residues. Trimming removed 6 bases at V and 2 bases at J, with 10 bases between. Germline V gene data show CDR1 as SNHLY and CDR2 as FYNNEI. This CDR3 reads CASSPDRNYGYTF. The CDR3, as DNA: TGTGCCAGCAGCCCCGACAGAAACTATGGCTACACCTTC.

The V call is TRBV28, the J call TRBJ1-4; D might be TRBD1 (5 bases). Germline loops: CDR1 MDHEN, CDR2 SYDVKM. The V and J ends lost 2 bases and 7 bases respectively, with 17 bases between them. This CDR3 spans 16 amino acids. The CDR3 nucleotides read TGTGCCAGCAGTTTAAACGAGGGGACTTTCGGTGAAAAACTGTTTTTT. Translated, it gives CASSLNEGTFGEKLFF.

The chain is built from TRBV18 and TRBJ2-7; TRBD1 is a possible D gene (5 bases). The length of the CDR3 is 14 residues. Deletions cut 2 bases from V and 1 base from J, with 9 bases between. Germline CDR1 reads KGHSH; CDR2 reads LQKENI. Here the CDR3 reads CASSPSPGSYEQYF. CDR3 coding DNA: TGTGCCAGCTCACCATCCCCAGGGTCCTACGAGCAGTACTTC.

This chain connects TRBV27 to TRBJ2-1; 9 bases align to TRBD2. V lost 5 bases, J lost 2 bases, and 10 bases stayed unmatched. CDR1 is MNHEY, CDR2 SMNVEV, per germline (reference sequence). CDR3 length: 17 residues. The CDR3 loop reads CASSPLGSGGTYNEQFF. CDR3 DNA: TGTGCCAGCAGTCCCCTGGGTAGCGGGGGAACCTACAATGAGCAGTTCTTC.

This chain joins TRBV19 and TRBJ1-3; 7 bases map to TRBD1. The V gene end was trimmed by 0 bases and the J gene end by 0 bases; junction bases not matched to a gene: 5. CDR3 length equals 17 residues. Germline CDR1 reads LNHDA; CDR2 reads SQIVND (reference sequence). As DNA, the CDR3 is TGTGCCAGTAGTATAGACGCAGGGGGATACTCTGGAAACACCATATATTTT. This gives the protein CASSIDAGGYSGNTIYF.

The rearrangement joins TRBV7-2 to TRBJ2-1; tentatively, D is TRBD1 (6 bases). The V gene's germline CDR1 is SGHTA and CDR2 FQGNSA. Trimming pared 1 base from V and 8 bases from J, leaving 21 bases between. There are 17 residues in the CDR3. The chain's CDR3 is CASSLVVVTGTLYEQFF. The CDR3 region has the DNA TGTGCCAGCAGCTTAGTCGTGGTGACAGGAACCCTCTATGAGCAGTTCTTC.

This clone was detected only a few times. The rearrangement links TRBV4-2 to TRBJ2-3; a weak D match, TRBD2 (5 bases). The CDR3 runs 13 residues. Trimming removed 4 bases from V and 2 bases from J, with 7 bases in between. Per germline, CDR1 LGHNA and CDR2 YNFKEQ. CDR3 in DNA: TGTGCCAGCAGCCCCGGACTCACAGATACGCAGTATTTT. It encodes CASSPGLTDTQYF.

The CDR3 bases are TGTGCCAGCAGTTTAAGACAGAGCACAGATACGCAGTATTTT. It yields the protein CASSLRQSTDTQYF. The V call is TRBV28, the J call TRBJ2-3; tentative D call: TRBD1 (5 bases). CDR1 MDHEN and CDR2 SYDVKM come from the germline V gene. This CDR3 has 14 residues. Trimming shortened V by 2 bases and J by 0 bases, and 6 bases separated the two germline ends.

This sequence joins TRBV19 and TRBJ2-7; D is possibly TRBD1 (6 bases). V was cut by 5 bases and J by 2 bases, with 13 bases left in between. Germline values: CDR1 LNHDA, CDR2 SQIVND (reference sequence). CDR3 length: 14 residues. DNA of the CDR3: TGTGCCAGTAGTCCCAGGACAGAGACCTACGAGCAGTACTTC. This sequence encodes CASSPRTETYEQYF.

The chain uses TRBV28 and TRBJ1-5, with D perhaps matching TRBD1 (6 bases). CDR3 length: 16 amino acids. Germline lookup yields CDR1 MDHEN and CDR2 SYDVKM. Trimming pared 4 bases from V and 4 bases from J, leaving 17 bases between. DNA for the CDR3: TGTGCCAGCAGTTACCCGGACCAGGGGCTTAATCAGCCCCAGCATTTT. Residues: CASSYPDQGLNQPQHF.

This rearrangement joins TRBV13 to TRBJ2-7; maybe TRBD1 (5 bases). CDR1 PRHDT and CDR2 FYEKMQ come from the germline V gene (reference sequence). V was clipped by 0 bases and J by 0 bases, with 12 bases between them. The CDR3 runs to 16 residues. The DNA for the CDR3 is TGTGCCAGCAGCTTAGGCAGGGCCTTCGCCTCCTACGAGCAGTACTTC. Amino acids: CASSLGRAFASYEQYF.

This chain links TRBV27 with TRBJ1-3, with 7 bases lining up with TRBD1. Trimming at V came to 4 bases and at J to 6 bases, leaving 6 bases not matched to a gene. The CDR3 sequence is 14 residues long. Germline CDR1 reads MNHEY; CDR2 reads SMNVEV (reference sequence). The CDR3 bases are TGTGCCAGCAGTTACAGAGGGGGCTCAAACACCATATATTTT. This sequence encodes CASSYRGGSNTIYF.

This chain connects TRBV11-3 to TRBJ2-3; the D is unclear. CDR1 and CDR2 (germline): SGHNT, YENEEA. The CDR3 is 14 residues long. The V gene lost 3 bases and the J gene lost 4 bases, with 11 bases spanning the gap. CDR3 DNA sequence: TGTGCCAGCAGCTTCGGTCACGGTTCAGATACGCAGTATTTT. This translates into CASSFGHGSDTQYF.

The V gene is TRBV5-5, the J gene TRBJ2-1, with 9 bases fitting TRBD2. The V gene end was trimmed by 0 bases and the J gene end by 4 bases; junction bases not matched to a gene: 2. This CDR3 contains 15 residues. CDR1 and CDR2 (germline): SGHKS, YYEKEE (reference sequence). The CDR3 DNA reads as TGTGCCAGCAGCTTGGGGAGCGGGGGGTACAATGAGCAGTTCTTC. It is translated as CASSLGSGGYNEQFF.

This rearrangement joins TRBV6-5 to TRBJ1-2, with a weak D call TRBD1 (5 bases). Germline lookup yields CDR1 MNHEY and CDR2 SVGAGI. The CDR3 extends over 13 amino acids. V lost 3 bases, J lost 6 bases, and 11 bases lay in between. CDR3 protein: CASSYQARDGYTF. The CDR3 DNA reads TGTGCCAGCAGTTATCAGGCCAGGGATGGCTACACCTTC.